Each of the 26 T cell receptor beta chains below was sequenced from the same sample in a study of OX40 agonist ivuxolimab in advanced cancers. The table came from immunoSEQ multiplex PCR; TCRdb's copy has only in-frame clones and leaves some out. The repertoire holds tens of thousands of clones, with approximately 86% as singletons. Specimen: CD4+ or CD8+ T cells sorted from blood, collected in a trial of the OX40 agonist ivuxolimab. These receptors all come from an adult with an advanced solid tumor such as melanoma, head and neck, liver or kidney cancer.

This chain connects TRBV18 to TRBJ2-1, with TRBD2 matching 14 bases. The length of the CDR3 is 14 residues. V was clipped by 6 bases and J by 10 bases; unmatched bases: 5. In germline, CDR1 is KGHSH, CDR2 LQKENI. CDR3 region: CASSGTSGGREQFF. The CDR3 coding sequence is TGTGCCAGCTCGGGGACTAGCGGGGGACGGGAGCAGTTCTTC.

The J gene is TRBJ2-7, the V gene TRBV25-1; 7 bases map to TRBD1. V lost 4 bases and J lost 0; bases outside the gene matches: 6. The CDR3 totals 15 residues. From germline, CDR1 is MGHDK and CDR2 SYGVNS. The DNA for the CDR3 is TGTGCCAGCAGTGCTCCCCCAGGGGGCTCCTACGAGCAGTACTTC. Protein sequence: CASSAPPGGSYEQYF.

The chain carries TRBV4-2 and TRBJ1-1; possible D gene TRBD1, 5 bases. Germline-derived CDR1 and CDR2 are LGHNA and YNFKEQ. The V and J ends lost 3 bases and 0 bases respectively, with 8 bases between them. The length of the CDR3 is 14 residues. CDR3 protein: CASSQEDMNTEAFF. CDR3 DNA: TGTGCCAGCAGCCAGGAGGACATGAACACTGAAGCTTTCTTT.

The rearrangement joins TRBV30 to TRBJ1-5; D not certain. Germline loops: CDR1 GTSNPN, CDR2 SVGIG (reference sequence). This CDR3 is 13 amino acids long. V shed 0 bases and J shed 7 bases, with 10 bases lying between them. DNA for the CDR3: TGTGCCTGGAGTGTAGAGGAGAGACAGCCCCAGCATTTT. It yields the protein CAWSVEERQPQHF.

This chain links TRBV7-9 with TRBJ2-5; 9 bases fit TRBD2. V lost 8 bases and J lost 5; bases outside the gene matches: 12. Germline V lookup: CDR1 SEHNR, CDR2 FQNEAQ (reference sequence). This CDR3 spans 15 amino acids. This CDR3 is CASATSGGNQETQYF. Written as DNA, the CDR3 is TGTGCCAGCGCCACCAGCGGGGGGAATCAGGAGACCCAGTACTTC.

The V call is TRBV27, the J call TRBJ1-1; D uncertain. V gave up 2 bases and J gave up 0 bases, with 7 bases separating them. The CDR3 contains 14 residues. CDR1 and CDR2 (germline): MNHEY, SMNVEV (reference sequence). In DNA, the CDR3 is TGTGCCAGCAGTTTAAGGGCGGTGAACACTGAAGCTTTCTTT. Translated, it gives CASSLRAVNTEAFF.

This clone appeared once. The chain links TRBV9 to TRBJ2-3; TRBD2 aligns across 11 bases. CDR1 and CDR2 from the germline V gene are SGDLS and YYNGEE. Trimming at V came to 4 bases and at J to 2 bases, leaving 9 bases not matched to a gene. This CDR3 region has 17 residues. In DNA, the CDR3 is TGTGCCAGCAGCACCCCGGTAGCGGGAGGGGTCACAGATACGCAGTATTTT. Translation gives CASSTPVAGGVTDTQYF. Filled out from reference TRBV9 and TRBJ2-3, the complete variable domain reads DSGVTQTPKHLITATGQRVTLRCSPRSGDLSVYWYQQSLDQGLQFLIQYYNGEERAKGNILERFSAQQFPDLHSELNLSSLELGDSALYFCASSTPVAGGVTDTQYFGPGTRLTVL.

CDR3 sequence reads: CASSLEQRGGNEQFF. The CDR3 coding sequence is TGCGCCAGCAGCCTCGAACAGCGGGGGGGCAATGAGCAGTTCTTC. This chain uses TRBV4-1 with TRBJ2-1, with TRBD2 matching 10 bases. CDR3 length equals 15 residues. The V segment lost 4 bases and the J segment 6 bases; nucleotides outside the gene matches: 6. CDR1 and CDR2 from the germline V gene are MGHRA and YSYEKL.

The rearrangement joins TRBV23-1 to TRBJ2-1; 8 nucleotides match TRBD1. TRBV23-1 is an open reading frame, and its role is uncertain. The CDR3 runs to 14 residues. Trimming cost V 3 bases and J 5 bases; bases outside gene matches: 3. Here the CDR3 DNA reads TGCGCCAGCAGTCAGCAGGGGGCGGACAATGAGCAGTTCTTC. Translating gives CASSQQGADNEQFF.

This clone turned up a few times. This sequence joins TRBV6-1 and TRBJ1-5; D gene unclear. Between the trimmed V and J ends, which lost 4 bases and 0 bases, there was a span of 4 bases. The V gene's germline CDR1 is MNHNS and CDR2 SASEGT. The CDR3 extends over 13 amino acids. CDR3 in amino acids: CASSGYSNQPQHF. The DNA for the CDR3 is TGTGCCAGCAGTGGATATAGCAATCAGCCCCAGCATTTT.

The rearrangement joins TRBV10-3 to TRBJ1-1; 7 bases map to TRBD1. The CDR3 contains 14 residues. From germline, CDR1 is ENHRY and CDR2 SYGVKD. The trim removed 4 bases at V and 0 bases at J, leaving 2 bases unmatched. The CDR3 here is CAISATGMNTEAFF. DNA for the CDR3: TGTGCCATCAGTGCGACAGGGATGAACACTGAAGCTTTCTTT.

The rearrangement links TRBV28 to TRBJ1-2; no clear D gene. Germline-derived CDR1 and CDR2 are MDHEN and SYDVKM. The CDR3 is 12 amino acids. Trimming left V 6 bases short and J 8 bases short, with 13 bases between. The CDR3 DNA reads TGTGCCAGCAGCACCACAGACTGGGGCTACACCTTC. Translated, it gives CASSTTDWGYTF.

This chain connects TRBV5-4 to TRBJ1-4, with 8 bases lining up with TRBD1. Germline CDR1 is SGHNT and CDR2 is YYREEE (reference sequence). J lost 5 bases, V lost 0 bases, and 3 bases had no gene match. The CDR3 extends over 15 amino acids. CDR3 sequence reads: CASSLGTGSNEKLFF. For the CDR3, the DNA is TGTGCCAGCAGCTTGGGGACAGGGTCGAATGAAAAACTGTTTTTT.

The rearrangement joins TRBV5-4 to TRBJ2-3; 7 bases agree with TRBD1. CDR1 is SGHNT and CDR2 is YYREEE in the germline V gene (reference sequence). After removal of 4 bases from V and 3 bases from J, the junction contained 8 bases not matched to a gene. This CDR3 spans 15 amino acids. The CDR3 spells CASSNARGLTDTQYF. CDR3 nucleotides: TGTGCCAGCAGCAATGCAAGGGGGCTTACAGATACGCAGTATTTT. The full variable domain, completed using reference TRBV5-4 and TRBJ2-3, is ETGVTQSPTHLIKTRGQQVTLRCSSQSGHNTVSWYQQALGQGPQFIFQYYREEENGRGNFPPRFSGLQFPNYSSELNVNALELDDSALYLCASSNARGLTDTQYFGPGTRLTVL.

In nucleotides, the CDR3 is TGCAGCGCGGCCAGGGAACAAGAGACCCAGTACTTC. Amino acids: CSAAREQETQYF. This sequence joins TRBV29-1 and TRBJ2-5; D may be TRBD1 (5 bases). This CDR3 has 12 residues. The germline V and J ends were trimmed by 7 bases and 2 bases, with 11 bases remaining between them. Per the germline V gene, CDR1 is SQVTM and CDR2 is ANQGSEA.

The chain recombines TRBV27 with TRBJ1-1; 7 positions match TRBD1. The CDR3 is 14 residues long. Germline CDR1 and CDR2: MNHEY and SMNVEV (reference sequence). The V gene end was trimmed by 5 bases and the J gene end by 3 bases; junction bases not matched to a gene: 6. In DNA, the CDR3 is TGTGCCAGCAGTAAGGGGGCCTTTTACACTGAAGCTTTCTTT. Protein product: CASSKGAFYTEAFF.

The chain is built from TRBV11-2 and TRBJ2-5, with a weak D call TRBD1 (6 bases). Germline V lookup: CDR1 SGHAT, CDR2 FQNNGV. V lost 1 base, J lost 5 bases, and 17 bases lay in between. CDR3 length equals 16 residues. CDR3 DNA sequence: TGTGCCAGCAGCTTAGGACAGGTCGCGGTATCGGAGACCCAGTACTTC. This codes for CASSLGQVAVSETQYF.

J is TRBJ2-5 and V is TRBV7-2; 11 nucleotides match TRBD2. Germline lookup yields CDR1 SGHTA and CDR2 FQGNSA. The CDR3 length is 15 residues. Trimming removed 7 bases from V and 2 bases from J; junction bases left unmatched: 6. The CDR3 sequence: CASTLLAGAQETQYF. The DNA for the CDR3 is TGTGCCAGCACCCTACTAGCGGGGGCACAAGAGACCCAGTACTTC.

V usage is TRBV19 and J usage is TRBJ1-2; perhaps TRBD1 as D (5 bases). The CDR3 is 13 amino acids. Germline assignment: CDR1 LNHDA and CDR2 SQIVND (reference sequence). Trimming removed 9 bases from V and 5 bases from J, with 16 bases in between. CDR3 residues: CASIGGTLYGYTF. The CDR3 region has the DNA TGTGCCAGCATCGGGGGTACCCTTTATGGCTACACCTTC.

In regard to this clone: One junction end disagrees with the germline gene, perhaps due to a read error. The chain uses TRBV6-1 and TRBJ1-2; D may be TRBD1 (5 bases). Germline values: CDR1 MNHNS, CDR2 SASEGT. The CDR3 consists of 13 residues. The CDR3 DNA reads as TGTGCCAGCAGGGAAGGGGTCGCGTATGGCTACACCTTC. Protein product: CASREGVAYGYTF.

This sequence joins TRBV9 and TRBJ2-5; 9 bases map to TRBD2. Germline-derived CDR1 and CDR2 are SGDLS and YYNGEE. This CDR3 has 15 amino acids. After removal of 0 bases from V and 4 bases from J, the junction contained 4 bases not matched to a gene. DNA of the CDR3: TGTGCCAGCAGCGTAGAACTAGCGGGTATAGAGACCCAGTACTTC. Its protein is CASSVELAGIETQYF.

J is TRBJ2-6 and V is TRBV10-2, with D perhaps matching TRBD2 (6 bases). The ends were cut back, 0 bases at V and 1 base at J, with 19 bases in the middle. This CDR3 is built from 20 residues. Looked up from germline, CDR1 is WSHSY and CDR2 is SAAADI. Here the CDR3 DNA reads TGCGCCAGCAGTGAGTCATCCAGGAGGGGCACCGCTTCTGGGGCCAACGTCCTGACTTTC. This gives the protein CASSESSRRGTASGANVLTF.

The chain combines TRBV27 with TRBJ2-2; 14 positions match TRBD2. The CDR3 has 17 residues. Trimming took 7 bases from V and 7 from J; bases not matched to a gene: 11. Germline V CDR1 and CDR2: MNHEY, SMNVEV (reference sequence). In nucleotides, the CDR3 is TGTGCCAGCAAACAGACTAGCGGGGGGGCCATGGGCGGGGAGCTGTTTTTT. Its protein is CASKQTSGGAMGGELFF.

This clone was detected a few times. The chain recombines TRBV4-3 with TRBJ1-3; D gene uncertain. V was cut by 1 base and J by 1 base, with 5 bases left in between. There are 14 residues in the CDR3. Germline V lookup: CDR1 LGHNA, CDR2 YSLEER. The CDR3 bases are TGCGCCAGCAGCCAAGGTGATTCTGGAAACACCATATATTTT. Amino acid sequence: CASSQGDSGNTIYF.

This chain connects TRBV4-3 to TRBJ1-2, with 8 bases matching TRBD1. Germline V gene sequence: CDR1 LGHNA, CDR2 YSLEER. The V and J ends lost 5 bases and 5 bases, in that order; junction bases with no gene match: 7. CDR3 length: 14 residues. The CDR3 region has the DNA TGCGCCAGCAGCAGACAGGGGAGCCTTTATGGCTACACCTTC. Its translation is CASSRQGSLYGYTF.

The rearrangement joins TRBV25-1 to TRBJ2-7, with TRBD2 as a possible D gene (5 bases). V lost 1 base and J 6 bases, leaving 7 bases between the germline ends. Germline CDR1 is MGHDK and CDR2 is SYGVNS. This CDR3 region has 12 residues. For the CDR3, the DNA is TGTGCCAGCAGTGAATCGCTAGCCGAGCAGTACTTC. Protein: CASSESLAEQYF.